The clone carrying this TCR beta chain occurred many times. As yet, its antigen is unknown. This record belongs to a study of T cells in Graves' hyperthyroidism and ophthalmopathy. The study's findings and limits: Stable hyperthyroidism was told apart from ophthalmopathy by a model built on 13 V-J features.

Each ophthalmopathy patient scored at least 3 on the Clinical Activity Score and at least 4 on NOSPECS grade, with duration under 3 months. Patients showing uncontrolled infection, other autoimmune disease, pregnancy or lactation were ineligible. There were TCR beta CDR3 regions amplified from RNA transcripts. The study used the HTBI primer set for a first-round RT-PCR of the TCR CDR3. TCRdb analysed the multiplex PCR reads with MiXCR anew, one entry per CDR3 protein. Here the sample spans fewer than 750,000 distinct CDR3 sequences, about 15% being singletons. CDR1 is DFQATT and CDR2 is SNEGSKA in the germline V gene (reference sequence). The V gene end was trimmed by 5 bases and the J gene end by 7 bases; junction bases not matched to a gene: 13. This CDR3 comprises 14 residues.

This sequence joins TRBV20-1 and TRBJ2-7, with 8 bases lining up with TRBD1. The sample comprised blood. The source of this sequence is a woman in her forties or fifties with Graves' ophthalmopathy. The CDR3 protein is CSADTGQAVGEQYF. CDR3 sequence (DNA): TGCAGTGCTGATACGGGACAGGCGGTGGGTGAGCAGTACTTC.